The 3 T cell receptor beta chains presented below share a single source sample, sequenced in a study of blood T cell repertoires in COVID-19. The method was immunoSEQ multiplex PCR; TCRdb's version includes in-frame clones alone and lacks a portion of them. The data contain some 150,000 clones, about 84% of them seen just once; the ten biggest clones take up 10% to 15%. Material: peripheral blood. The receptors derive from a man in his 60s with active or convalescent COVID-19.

The CDR3 sequence: CASSLQGAGELFF. CDR3 coding DNA: TGTGCCAGCAGTTTACAGGGGGCCGGGGAGCTGTTTTTT. The V call is TRBV12-3 or TRBV12-4, the J call TRBJ2-2; TRBD1 agrees at 7 bases. The CDR3 covers 13 residues. V was pared by 2 bases and J by 6 bases, with 0 bases of the junction left unmatched.

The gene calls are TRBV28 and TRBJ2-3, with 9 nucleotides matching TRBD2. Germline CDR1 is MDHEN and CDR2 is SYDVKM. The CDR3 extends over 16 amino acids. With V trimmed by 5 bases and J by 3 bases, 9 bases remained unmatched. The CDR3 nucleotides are TGTGCCAGCAGTCTACTCCTGAGCGGGAGGACAGATACGCAGTATTTT. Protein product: CASSLLLSGRTDTQYF.

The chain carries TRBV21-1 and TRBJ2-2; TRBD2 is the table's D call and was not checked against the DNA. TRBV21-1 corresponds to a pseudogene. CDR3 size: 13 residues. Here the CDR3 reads CARREGWNGELFF. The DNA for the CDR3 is TGTGCCCGGAGGGAGGGATGGAACGGGGAGCTGTTTTTT.